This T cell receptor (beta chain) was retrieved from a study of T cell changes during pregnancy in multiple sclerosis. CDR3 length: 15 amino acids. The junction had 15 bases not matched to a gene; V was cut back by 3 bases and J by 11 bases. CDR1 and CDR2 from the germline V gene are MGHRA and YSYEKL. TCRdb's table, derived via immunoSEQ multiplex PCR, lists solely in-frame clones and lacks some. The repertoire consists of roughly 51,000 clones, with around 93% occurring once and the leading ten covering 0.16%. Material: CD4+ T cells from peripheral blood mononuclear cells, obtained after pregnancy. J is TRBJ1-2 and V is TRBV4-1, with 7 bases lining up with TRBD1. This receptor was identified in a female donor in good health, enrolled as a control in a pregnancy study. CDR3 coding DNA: TGCGCCAGCAGCCACCTTTCTACAGGGGTTTTGGGATACACCTTC. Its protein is CASSHLSTGVLGYTF.